The source of this T cell receptor beta chain is a study of response to subunit inactivated influenza vaccine. A single record per CDR3 protein comes from TCRdb applying MiXCR to the RT-PCR reads. Counted here are 500,000 to 550,000 distinct CDR3 sequences, roughly 25% occurring once; the ten biggest clones make up 2.8%. This clonotype was detected many times. Germline values: CDR1 MRHNA, CDR2 SNTAGT. CDR3 length: 13 residues. Trimming removed 2 bases at V and 1 base at J, with 4 bases between. These data were also reused for a study on T cells expressing NK-cell markers. That paper notes: Making the TCR beta cDNA relied on 5'RACE template switching with UMIs. Obtained from sorted CD3+CD56+NKG2C+, CD3+CD56+NKG2C- and CD3+CD56-NKG2C+ T cells were the TCR beta repertoires. Among the experiments, several used an anti-gamma-delta TCR antibody to restrict sorting to alpha-beta TCR T cells. In a handful of donors, dominant clonotypes made up about 28.3-65% of CD3+CD56-NKG2C+ cells. What remained unclear was the HCMV specificity of expanded NKG2C+ T cell clones.

The starting material was CD4+ T cells sorted from PBMCs, obtained roughly 13 days after vaccination. This chain uses TRBV6-4 with TRBJ2-3; unclear D gene. This TCR came from a man aged 45-65 years who received an inactivated influenza vaccine. DNA for the CDR3: TGTGCCAGCAGTGACAGGGGCACAGATACGCAGTATTTT. Translated: CASSDRGTDTQYF.